This T cell receptor beta chain was recovered during a study of T cell responses to AZD1222 COVID-19 vaccine. Overall study: Whether given at about 4 or about 12 weeks, second doses were pooled. Regarding the study as a whole: Seropositivity was recorded at baseline in only five to seven AZD1222 recipients. An increase in Spike-specific TCR breadth and depth was observed after two AZD1222 doses.

Generated by immunoSEQ multiplex PCR, the TCRdb table keeps only in-frame clones and is missing some. This sample has about 150,000 clones, with approximately 90% found just once. Germline loops: CDR1 SGDLS, CDR2 YYNGEE. This CDR3 comprises 21 residues. V dropped 3 bases and J dropped 0; count of bases not matched to a gene: 15. With regard to this clone: Its target is unknown.

This clonotype was obtained from an adult in good health. This chain links TRBV9 with TRBJ2-2, with 12 bases lining up with TRBD1. Specimen: peripheral blood, collected on day 0 of AZD1222 vaccination. CDR3 sequence: CASSGSGTGGRHGANTGELFF. Here the CDR3 DNA reads TGTGCCAGCAGCGGCTCCGGGACAGGGGGCCGCCATGGCGCGAACACCGGGGAGCTGTTTTTT.